Following are 14 T cell receptor beta chains from one sample sequenced in a study of Ad26.COV2.S vaccination and SARS-CoV-2 variants (dated by TCRdb to the early 2020s). This specimen's time point label, per the study, means: individuals recovered from natural SARS-CoV-2 infection. The library was built by means of the immunoSEQ multiplex PCR assay. TCRdb retrieved this table from immuneACCESS and kept in-frame rearrangements only. Not all clones are present; in checked studies, unresolved V genes account for under half, and no reason is known for the remainder. The sample records about 350,000 clones, just over 90% of which are singletons. Of the sample, 3.9% falls within the top ten clones. Here the sequenced sample was peripheral blood, taken after recovery from COVID-19. The receptors originated from a human donor who had recovered from COVID-19.

In this sample, this clone turned up once. V gene TRBV27 combines with J gene TRBJ1-1, with D maybe TRBD1 (5 bases). The CDR3 covers 16 residues. The V end lost 2 bases, the J end lost 4 bases, and 17 bases lay between the germline ends. Germline CDR1 and CDR2: MNHEY and SMNVEV (reference sequence). The CDR3, as DNA: TGTGCCAGCAGTTTAAGGGTGGACACCGTTGGCACTGAAGCTTTCTTT. It codes for CASSLRVDTVGTEAFF.

The chain joins TRBV5-1 to TRBJ1-2; D is unclear. Trimming shortened V by 4 bases and J by 2 bases, and 9 bases separated the two germline ends. This CDR3 is 13 amino acids long. CDR1 SGHRS and CDR2 YFSETQ come from the germline V gene. CDR3 protein: CASSPDENYGYTF. In DNA form, the CDR3 reads TGCGCCAGCAGCCCGGACGAGAACTATGGCTACACCTTC. The entire variable domain, with the rest obtained from reference TRBV5-1 and TRBJ1-2, is as follows: KAGVTQTPRYLIKTRGQQVTLSCSPISGHRSVSWYQQTPGQGLQFLFEYFSETQRNKGNFPGRFSGRQFSNSRSEMNVSTLELGDSALYLCASSPDENYGYTFGSGTRLTVV.

The rearrangement links TRBV27 to TRBJ1-1; D is ambiguous. Germline values: CDR1 MNHEY, CDR2 SMNVEV (reference sequence). This CDR3 comprises 15 residues. V was clipped by 7 bases and J by 2 bases, with 17 bases between them. The CDR3 sequence: CASMLGIDGNTEAFF. The CDR3 region has the DNA TGTGCCAGCATGTTAGGTATAGACGGAAACACTGAAGCTTTCTTT.

CDR3 amino acids: CASMDRSSYEQYF. The CDR3 coding sequence is TGTGCCAGCATGGACAGGAGCTCCTACGAGCAGTACTTC. V gene TRBV6-5 combines with J gene TRBJ2-7; 7 bases are shared with TRBD1. CDR3 length: 13 amino acids. CDR1 is MNHEY and CDR2 is SVGAGI in the germline V gene. J was trimmed by 0 bases and V by 7 bases; bases with no gene match: 3.

The V and J genes are TRBV11-2 and TRBJ1-3; D gene unclear. Germline V gene sequence: CDR1 SGHAT, CDR2 FQNNGV. V lost 3 bases to trimming and J lost 3 bases, with 6 bases between them. The CDR3 is 13 residues long. The CDR3 loop reads CASSLAGGNTIYF. The CDR3, as DNA: TGTGCCAGCAGCTTGGCAGGTGGAAACACCATATATTTT.

V gene TRBV5-1 combines with J gene TRBJ1-3, with D perhaps TRBD1 (6 bases). This CDR3 is built from 16 residues. Germline lookup yields CDR1 SGHRS and CDR2 YFSETQ. V lost 1 base to trimming and J lost 7 bases, with 18 bases between them. CDR3 DNA sequence: TGCGCCAGCAGCTTGACAGGGAGCCCTGCGGCGAACACCATATATTTT. Translation gives CASSLTGSPAANTIYF.

The V and J genes are TRBV5-1 and TRBJ2-7; TRBD1 might be the D (6 bases). V lost 2 bases to trimming and J lost 4 bases, with 13 bases between them. Germline values: CDR1 SGHRS, CDR2 YFSETQ. The CDR3 extends over 14 amino acids. Here the CDR3 reads CASSFGQPGYEQYF. The CDR3 nucleotides read TGCGCCAGCAGCTTTGGACAGCCTGGGTACGAGCAGTACTTC. The whole variable domain, remainder taken from reference TRBV5-1 and TRBJ2-7, is KAGVTQTPRYLIKTRGQQVTLSCSPISGHRSVSWYQQTPGQGLQFLFEYFSETQRNKGNFPGRFSGRQFSNSRSEMNVSTLELGDSALYLCASSFGQPGYEQYFGPGTRLTVT.

This rearrangement joins TRBV7-3 to TRBJ1-1; D perhaps matches TRBD1 (5 bases). Deletions cut 0 bases from V and 0 bases from J, with 8 bases between. CDR3 size: 15 residues. Germline V lookup: CDR1 SGHTA, CDR2 FQGTGA. The CDR3 sequence: CASSLTRALNTEAFF. In DNA form, the CDR3 reads TGTGCCAGCAGCTTAACCAGGGCATTGAACACTGAAGCTTTCTTT.

The chain combines TRBV6-5 with TRBJ1-2; no firm D call. V gave up 0 bases and J gave up 2 bases, with 10 bases separating them. This CDR3 contains 15 residues. The germline V gene encodes CDR1 MNHEY and CDR2 SVGAGI. The CDR3 bases are TGTGCCAGCAGTTACTCGAACAGTCTCAACTATGGCTACACCTTC. The encoded protein is CASSYSNSLNYGYTF.

The J gene is TRBJ2-1, the V gene TRBV19; D might be TRBD1 (5 bases). The germline V gene encodes CDR1 LNHDA and CDR2 SQIVND (reference sequence). The V end lost 5 bases, the J end lost 3 bases, and 14 bases lay between the germline ends. The CDR3 is made up of 15 amino acids. CDR3 amino acids: CASSSQESLYNEQFF. The CDR3 nucleotides read TGTGCCAGTAGTTCACAGGAGAGTCTCTACAATGAGCAGTTCTTC.

The V gene is TRBV19, the J gene TRBJ2-6; TRBD1 is a possible D gene (5 bases). The length of the CDR3 is 15 residues. Germline values: CDR1 LNHDA, CDR2 SQIVND (reference sequence). V was trimmed by 6 bases and J by 2 bases, leaving 11 bases between them. CDR3 amino acids: CASSQLGAGANVLTF. CDR3 bases: TGTGCCAGTAGCCAGTTAGGGGCTGGGGCCAACGTCCTGACTTTC. Combining the CDR3 with reference TRBV19 and TRBJ2-6 gives the whole variable domain DGGITQSPKYLFRKEGQNVTLSCEQNLNHDAMYWYRQDPGQGLRLIYYSQIVNDFQKGDIAEGYSVSREKKESFPLTVTSAQKNPTAFYLCASSQLGAGANVLTFGAGSRLTVL.

The chain recombines TRBV15 with TRBJ2-2; 7 nucleotides match TRBD1. V lost 8 bases, J lost 6 bases, and 12 bases stayed unmatched. Germline-derived CDR1 and CDR2 are LNHNV and YYDKDF (reference sequence). There are 15 residues in the CDR3. This chain's CDR3 is CATWDRLVGSGELFF. As DNA, the CDR3 is TGTGCCACCTGGGACAGACTGGTTGGTTCCGGGGAGCTGTTTTTT.

The chain is built from TRBV7-9 and TRBJ1-1, with D possibly TRBD1 on 6 matching bases. The CDR3 loop spans 12 amino acids. The V and J ends lost 4 bases and 5 bases respectively, with 8 bases between them. Germline CDR1 SEHNR, CDR2 FQNEAQ (reference sequence). The CDR3 nucleotides are TGTGCCAGCAGCTCCCAGGGGACTGAAGCTTTCTTT. It yields the protein CASSSQGTEAFF.

V usage is TRBV5-1 and J usage is TRBJ2-5; 10 bases line up with TRBD2. V was clipped by 3 bases and J by 1 base; unmatched bases: 3. The CDR3 has 15 amino acids. Germline V gives CDR1 SGHRS, CDR2 YFSETQ. The CDR3 nucleotides are TGCGCCAGCAGCTGGCGGACTAGCGGCCAAGAGACCCAGTACTTC. Translated: CASSWRTSGQETQYF.